This T cell receptor (beta chain) was captured by sequencing in a study of memory CD4+ T cells and cytomegalovirus serostatus. Single viable CD3+CD4+CD8-CD45RO+ cells were sorted as the memory CD4+ T cells. Sequencing used immunoSEQ multiplex PCR; TCRdb keeps in-frame clones, though not all of them. Counted here are tens of thousands of clones, 70% to 75% occurring once; the ten biggest clones make up roughly 2.7%. The CDR3 totals 14 residues. Germline-derived CDR1 and CDR2 are SGHVS and FQNEAQ. V was clipped by 7 bases and J by 5 bases, with 18 bases between them. The V gene is TRBV7-8, the J gene TRBJ2-7, with D possibly being TRBD2 (6 bases). Material for sequencing was memory CD4+ T cells from blood. This clonotype was sampled from an adult in good health and CMV-seropositive. The CDR3 spells CASTLGREGNEQYF. The CDR3 DNA reads as TGTGCCAGCACCCTGGGGCGGGAAGGTAACGAGCAGTACTTC.